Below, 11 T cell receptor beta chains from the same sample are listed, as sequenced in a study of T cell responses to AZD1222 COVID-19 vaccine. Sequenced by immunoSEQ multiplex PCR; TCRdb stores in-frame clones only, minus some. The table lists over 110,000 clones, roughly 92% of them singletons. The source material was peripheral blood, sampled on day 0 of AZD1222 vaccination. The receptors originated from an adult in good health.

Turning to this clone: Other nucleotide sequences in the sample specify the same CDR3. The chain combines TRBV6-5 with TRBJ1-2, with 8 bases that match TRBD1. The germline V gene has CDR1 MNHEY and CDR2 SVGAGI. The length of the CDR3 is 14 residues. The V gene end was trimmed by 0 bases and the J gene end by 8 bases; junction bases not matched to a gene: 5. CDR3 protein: CASSYSRGLGGYTF. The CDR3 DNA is TGTGCCAGCAGTTACTCCAGGGGGCTAGGGGGCTACACCTTC.

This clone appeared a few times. CDR3 sequence: CASSARESSYEQYF. In DNA, the CDR3 is TGTGCCAGCAGCGCTAGGGAGAGCTCCTACGAGCAGTACTTC. This rearrangement joins TRBV9 to TRBJ2-7, with D possibly being TRBD2 (5 bases). From germline, CDR1 is SGDLS and CDR2 YYNGEE. This CDR3 contains 14 residues. V was shortened by 3 bases and J by 0 bases, with 10 bases between the two germline ends. Using reference TRBV9 and TRBJ2-7 for the parts outside the CDR3, the full variable domain is DSGVTQTPKHLITATGQRVTLRCSPRSGDLSVYWYQQSLDQGLQFLIQYYNGEERAKGNILERFSAQQFPDLHSELNLSSLELGDSALYFCASSARESSYEQYFGPGTRLTVT.

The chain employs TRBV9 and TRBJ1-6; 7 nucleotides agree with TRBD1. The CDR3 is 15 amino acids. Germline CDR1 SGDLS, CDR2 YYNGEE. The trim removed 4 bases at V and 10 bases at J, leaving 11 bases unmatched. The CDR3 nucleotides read TGTGCCAGCAGCTCGCGACAGGGAAGAGAATCACCCCTCCACTTT. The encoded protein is CASSSRQGRESPLHF.

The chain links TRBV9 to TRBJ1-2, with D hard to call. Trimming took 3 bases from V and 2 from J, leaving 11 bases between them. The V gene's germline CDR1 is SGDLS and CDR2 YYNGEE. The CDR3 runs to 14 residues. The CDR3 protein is CASSAPGRNYGYTF. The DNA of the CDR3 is TGTGCCAGCAGCGCCCCTGGGAGGAACTATGGCTACACCTTC.

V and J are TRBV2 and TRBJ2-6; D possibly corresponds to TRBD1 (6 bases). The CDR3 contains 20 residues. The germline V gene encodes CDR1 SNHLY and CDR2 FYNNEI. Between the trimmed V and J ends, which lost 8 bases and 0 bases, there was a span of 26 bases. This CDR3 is CASSPLALAGAHSGANVLTF. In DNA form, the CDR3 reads TGTGCCAGCTCCCCTTTGGCCTTAGCAGGGGCCCACTCTGGGGCCAACGTCCTGACTTTC.

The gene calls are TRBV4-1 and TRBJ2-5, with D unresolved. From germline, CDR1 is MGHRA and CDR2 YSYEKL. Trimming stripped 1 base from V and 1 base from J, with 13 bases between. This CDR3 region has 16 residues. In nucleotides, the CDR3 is TGCGCCAGCAGCCAAGTTGGTCGTCGGATCCAAGAGACCCAGTACTTC. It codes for CASSQVGRRIQETQYF.

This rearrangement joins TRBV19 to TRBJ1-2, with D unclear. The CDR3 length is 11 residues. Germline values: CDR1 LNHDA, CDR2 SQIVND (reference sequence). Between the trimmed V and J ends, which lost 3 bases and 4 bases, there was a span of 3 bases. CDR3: CASSIRYGYTF. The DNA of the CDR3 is TGTGCCAGTAGTATTCGCTATGGCTACACCTTC.

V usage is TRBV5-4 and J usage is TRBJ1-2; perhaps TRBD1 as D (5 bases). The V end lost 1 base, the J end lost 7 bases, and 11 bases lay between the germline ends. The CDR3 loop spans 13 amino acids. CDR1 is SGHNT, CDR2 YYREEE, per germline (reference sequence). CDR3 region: CASSLSWGGGYTF. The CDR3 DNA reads TGTGCCAGCAGCTTGAGCTGGGGGGGTGGCTACACCTTC.

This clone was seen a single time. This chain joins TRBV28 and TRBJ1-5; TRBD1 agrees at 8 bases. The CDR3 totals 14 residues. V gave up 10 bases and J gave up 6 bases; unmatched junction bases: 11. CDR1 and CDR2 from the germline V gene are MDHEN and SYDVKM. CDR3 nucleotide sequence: TGTGCCACCACAGGGGGGTGGAGGGCTCAGCCCCAGCATTTT. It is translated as CATTGGWRAQPQHF. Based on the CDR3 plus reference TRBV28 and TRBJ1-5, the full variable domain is DVKVTQSSRYLVKRTGEKVFLECVQDMDHENMFWYRQDPGLGLRLIYFSYDVKMKEKGDIPEGYSVSREKKERFSLILESASTNQTSMYLCATTGGWRAQPQHFGDGTRLSIL.

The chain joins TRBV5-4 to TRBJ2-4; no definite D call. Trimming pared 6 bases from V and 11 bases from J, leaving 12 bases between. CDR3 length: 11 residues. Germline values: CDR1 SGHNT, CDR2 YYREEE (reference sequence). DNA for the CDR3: TGTGCCAGCACCAATGGACGGGTTCAGTACTTC. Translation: CASTNGRVQYF.

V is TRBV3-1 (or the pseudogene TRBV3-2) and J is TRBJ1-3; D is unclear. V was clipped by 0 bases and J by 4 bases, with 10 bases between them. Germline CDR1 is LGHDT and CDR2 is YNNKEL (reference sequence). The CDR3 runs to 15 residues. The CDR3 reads CASSQDVTSGNTIYF. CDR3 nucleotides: TGTGCCAGCAGCCAAGACGTGACATCGGGAAACACCATATATTTT.